The present T cell receptor (beta chain) was sequenced within a study of blood T cells in healthy people across ages. The authors ran a second PCR of about 6 to 11 cycles using a sample-barcoded 5' primer and a J-beta primer mix. Via MiXCR, TCRdb re-called the 5' RACE reads, giving one row per CDR3 protein. Altogether about 800,000 distinct CDR3 sequences are present, 20% to 25% being singletons, with the ten largest covering 3.7%. Those donating, healthy Caucasian individuals from Russia, were aged roughly 6 to 90. The CDR3 totals 11 residues. V shed 4 bases and J shed 8 bases, with 8 bases lying between them. The germline V gene has CDR1 LGHNA and CDR2 YSLEER. The same sample was also used in a study of T cells of mothers and their children.

This chain joins TRBV4-3 and TRBJ1-2; D remains unclear. The sequencing input was blood. This TCR came from a boy younger than 18 in good health. CDR3 nucleotide sequence: TGCGCCAGCAGCCCCGGGCGAGGCTACACCTTC. Protein: CASSPGRGYTF.